A single sample gave rise to the 9 T cell receptor beta chains below, sequenced in a study of Ad26.COV2.S vaccination and SARS-CoV-2 variants. The assay was immunoSEQ multiplex PCR, and TCRdb's table has in-frame clones only and misses some. The top ten hold just over 2.5% of the sample, which has hundreds of thousands of clones, 85% to 90% seen once. Specified treatment: roughly 20 received Ad26.COV2.S at low or high dose, single or two shots; roughly five received placebo; per-sample allocation not given. The samples were gathered on day 63 after the first injection of vaccine or placebo. The source material was peripheral blood, sampled in a trial of Ad26.COV2.S vaccine versus placebo. These receptors originate from a person aged 18-60 years who received the Ad26.COV2.S COVID-19 vaccine or a placebo.

The rearrangement uses TRBV18 and TRBJ1-2; D is ambiguous. Germline values: CDR1 KGHSH, CDR2 LQKENI. The CDR3 extends over 13 amino acids. The V end was cut by 6 bases, the J end by 0 bases, with 8 bases between. CDR3 coding DNA: TGTGCCAGCTCGTGGGAGACTAACTATGGCTACACCTTC. Amino acids: CASSWETNYGYTF. Complete variable domain (other parts from reference TRBV18 and TRBJ1-2): NAGVMQNPRHLVRRRGQEARLRCSPMKGHSHVYWYRQLPEEGLKFMVYLQKENIIDESGMPKERFSAEFPKEGPSILRIQQVVRGDSAAYFCASSWETNYGYTFGSGTRLTVV.

This clone was seen a single time. The V call is TRBV7-3, the J call TRBJ2-3; tentatively, D is TRBD1 (6 bases). V shed 5 bases and J shed 4 bases, with 10 bases lying between them. Germline CDR1 and CDR2: SGHTA and FQGTGA. The CDR3 consists of 13 residues. CDR3 region: CASSGGPADTQYF. CDR3 in DNA: TGTGCCAGCAGCGGGGGCCCCGCAGATACGCAGTATTTT.

V is TRBV27 and J is TRBJ2-7, with 8 nucleotides matching TRBD1. This CDR3 spans 15 amino acids. V dropped 3 bases and J dropped 4; count of bases not matched to a gene: 8. Germline CDR1 is MNHEY and CDR2 is SMNVEV (reference sequence). The CDR3 spells CASSFRSGGPYEQYF. DNA for the CDR3: TGTGCCAGCAGTTTCCGTTCAGGGGGCCCATACGAGCAGTACTTC.

V usage is TRBV7-2 and J usage is TRBJ2-7; the D call may be TRBD1 or TRBD2 (5 bases each). Germline values: CDR1 SGHTA, CDR2 FQGNSA. V was pared by 6 bases and J by 2 bases, with 17 bases between. This CDR3 comprises 15 residues. CDR3 region: CASSKTGTDTYEQYF. The CDR3 DNA reads as TGTGCCAGCAGTAAGACCGGGACCGACACCTACGAGCAGTACTTC.

A single count supports this clone. This chain joins TRBV5-6 and TRBJ1-2; D might be TRBD1 (5 bases). CDR1 is SGHDT and CDR2 is YYEEEE in the germline V gene. V dropped 4 bases and J dropped 4 bases, with 8 bases sitting between them. The CDR3 runs 12 residues. CDR3 amino acids: CASSAGVYGYTF. CDR3 DNA sequence: TGTGCCAGCAGCGCGGGGGTCTATGGCTACACCTTC.

The sample holds one count of this clone. DNA for the CDR3: TGTGCCAGCAGTTCTGTGGAGACTAGCTCCATATACGAGCAGTACGTC. This translates into CASSSVETSSIYEQYV. This chain links TRBV7-2 with TRBJ2-7; 7 bases line up with TRBD2. The germline gives CDR1 SGHTA, CDR2 FQGNSA. The CDR3 runs to 16 residues. J lost 4 bases, V lost 6 bases, and 15 bases had no gene match.

J is TRBJ1-5 and V is TRBV3-1 (or the pseudogene TRBV3-2), with a weak D call TRBD1 (5 bases). Germline values: CDR1 LGHDT, CDR2 YNNKEL (reference sequence). V dropped 1 base and J dropped 7 bases, with 17 bases sitting between them. The CDR3 sequence is 16 residues long. CDR3 bases: TGTGCCAGCAGCCAAGGAAGCGGGCAGGGAGGGCAGCCCCAGCATTTT. It codes for CASSQGSGQGGQPQHF.

The chain carries TRBV19 and TRBJ2-5; a possible D gene is TRBD2 (6 bases). Germline-derived CDR1 and CDR2 are LNHDA and SQIVND (reference sequence). This CDR3 is 14 amino acids long. Trimming shortened V by 1 base and J by 4 bases, and 10 bases separated the two germline ends. The CDR3 region has the DNA TGTGCCAGTAGTATAGTGGGGGGATCAGAGACCCAGTACTTC. Translation gives CASSIVGGSETQYF.

This clone was observed a single time. The genes are TRBV6-5 and TRBJ2-1; D may correspond to TRBD1 or TRBD2 (5 bases each). Germline loops: CDR1 MNHEY, CDR2 SVGAGI. The CDR3 is made up of 12 amino acids. Trimming took 5 bases from V and 6 from J, leaving 8 bases between them. The DNA for the CDR3 is TGTGCCAGCAGTCTCGGGACCAATGAGCAGTTCTTC. It is translated as CASSLGTNEQFF.